The 21 T cell receptor beta chains listed next were all sequenced from one sample in a study of CD8 T cells in Susac syndrome. When the RNA was reverse transcribed, random hexamers were used with an input of roughly 0.45 to 1 ug. TCRdb reanalysed the immunoSEQ multiplex PCR reads using MiXCR and keeps one entry per CDR3 protein. This table has about 81,000 distinct CDR3 sequences, over 85% appearing once. The sample taken for sequencing was CD8+ T cells from PBMCs. The receptor source for this set is a human donor with Susac syndrome.

The chain has TRBV7-9 and TRBJ2-7, with D possibly matching TRBD2 (6 bases). This CDR3 spans 15 amino acids. CDR1 and CDR2 (germline): SEHNR, FQNEAQ (reference sequence). Trimming left V 5 bases short and J 7 bases short, with 21 bases between. This chain's CDR3 is CASSLEWGLTEEQYF. CDR3 nucleotide sequence: TGTGCCAGCAGCCTAGAGTGGGGACTGACTGAAGAGCAGTACTTC.

V usage is TRBV7-9 and J usage is TRBJ2-1; D not certain. Germline V gene lookup returns CDR1 SEHNR and CDR2 FQNEAQ (reference sequence). This CDR3 contains 13 residues. Deletions cut 3 bases from V and 5 bases from J, with 8 bases between. CDR3 coding DNA: TGTGCCAGCAGCTTTGTCAGAAACAATGAGCAGTTCTTC. It encodes CASSFVRNNEQFF.

This clonotype showed up just once. The V gene is TRBV27, the J gene TRBJ2-7; D gene unclear. The CDR3 has 13 amino acids. Germline V CDR1 and CDR2: MNHEY, SMNVEV (reference sequence). The ends were cut back, 6 bases at V and 5 bases at J, with 14 bases in the middle. The CDR3 nucleotides are TGTGCCAGCAGGTCCCGACTCACACACGAGCAGTACTTC. Residues: CASRSRLTHEQYF.

This chain connects TRBV7-9 to TRBJ1-2; D uncertain. CDR1 and CDR2 (germline): SEHNR, FQNEAQ (reference sequence). V was pared by 6 bases and J by 2 bases, with 13 bases between. The CDR3 runs to 14 residues. The CDR3 here is CASSPPLANYGYTF. The CDR3 DNA is TGTGCCAGCAGTCCACCGCTAGCCAACTATGGCTACACCTTC. The variable domain in full, completed from reference TRBV7-9 and TRBJ1-2, reads DTGVSQNPRHKITKRGQNVTFRCDPISEHNRLYWYRQTLGQGPEFLTYFQNEAQLEKSRLLSDRFSAERPKGSFSTLEIQRTEQGDSAMYLCASSPPLANYGYTFGSGTRLTVV.

V gene TRBV7-9 combines with J gene TRBJ2-1; 8 positions match TRBD2. The CDR3 is 15 residues long. Germline assignment: CDR1 SEHNR and CDR2 FQNEAQ (reference sequence). Trimming cost V 5 bases and J 6 bases; bases outside gene matches: 9. The DNA of the CDR3 is TGTGCCAGCAGCCCGAGCGGGAGCGATCCCAATGAGCAGTTCTTC. This encodes CASSPSGSDPNEQFF.

This chain links TRBV11-3 with TRBJ1-1, with D unclear. Trimming pared 2 bases from V and 6 bases from J, leaving 10 bases between. Per germline, CDR1 SGHNT and CDR2 YENEEA. The CDR3 length is 13 residues. CDR3 amino acids: CASSLSYPPEAFF. The CDR3 DNA sequence: TGTGCCAGCAGCTTAAGCTACCCACCTGAAGCTTTCTTT.

This clonotype was found once. V and J are TRBV3-1 and TRBJ2-7, with a possible D match to TRBD1 (6 bases). The CDR3 runs to 13 residues. Deletions cut 4 bases from V and 9 bases from J, with 16 bases between. Looked up from germline, CDR1 is LGHDT and CDR2 is YNNKEL (reference sequence). CDR3 region: CASSLPGQSWQYF. CDR3 DNA sequence: TGTGCCAGCAGCCTCCCCGGACAGTCTTGGCAGTACTTC.

This rearrangement joins TRBV13 to TRBJ2-5; a possible D gene is TRBD2 (5 bases). V was clipped by 6 bases and J by 9 bases, with 20 bases between them. The germline CDR1 and CDR2 sequences are PRHDT and FYEKMQ (reference sequence). This CDR3 region has 14 residues. CDR3 protein: CASRFGRFPGAQYF. CDR3 in DNA: TGTGCCAGCAGGTTCGGCAGGTTCCCCGGGGCCCAGTACTTC. Full variable domain (missing parts from reference TRBV13 and TRBJ2-5): AAGVIQSPRHLIKEKRETATLKCYPIPRHDTVYWYQQGPGQDPQFLISFYEKMQSDKGSIPDRFSAQQFSDYHSELNMSSLELGDSALYFCASRFGRFPGAQYFGPGTRLLVL.

The chain recombines TRBV19 with TRBJ2-1, with a tentative D call TRBD1 (5 bases). Germline loops: CDR1 LNHDA, CDR2 SQIVND (reference sequence). With 1 base removed from V and 10 bases from J, the gap between germline ends came to 11 bases. The CDR3 spans 13 residues. This CDR3 is CASSIVQGQEQFF. The CDR3 DNA is TGTGCCAGTAGTATAGTGCAGGGTCAGGAGCAGTTCTTC.

The chain carries TRBV12-3 or TRBV12-4 and TRBJ1-5; TRBD1 matches at 8 bases. The CDR3 sequence is 17 residues long. The trim removed 3 bases at V and 4 bases at J, leaving 11 bases unmatched. Here the CDR3 DNA reads TGTGCCAGCAGTTTGTTCCCCCCGGGACAGGAGAATCAGCCCCAGCATTTT. Its protein product is CASSLFPPGQENQPQHF.

V usage is TRBV29-1 and J usage is TRBJ2-1; D not certain. This CDR3 region has 12 residues. CDR1 SQVTM and CDR2 ANQGSEA come from the germline V gene. Deletions cut 1 base from V and 10 bases from J, with 11 bases between. The CDR3 spells CSVEAQHVEQFF. DNA of the CDR3: TGCAGCGTTGAAGCCCAGCATGTGGAGCAGTTCTTC.

This rearrangement joins TRBV28 to TRBJ2-6; D might be TRBD2 (6 bases). V shed 5 bases and J shed 0 bases, with 14 bases lying between them. The germline gives CDR1 MDHEN, CDR2 SYDVKM. The CDR3 totals 17 residues. The CDR3 DNA follows: TGTGCCAGCAGTCCTCCGGGACTTTCCTCTGGGGCCAACGTCCTGACTTTC. This codes for CASSPPGLSSGANVLTF.

This chain joins TRBV5-1 and TRBJ2-5; D gene uncertain. The CDR3 spans 12 residues. V was shortened by 6 bases and J by 1 base, with 7 bases between the two germline ends. Germline CDR1 is SGHRS and CDR2 is YFSETQ. The CDR3 nucleotides read TGCGCCAGCATATCAAGCCAAGAGACCCAGTACTTC. It is translated as CASISSQETQYF.

DNA of the CDR3: TGTGCCAGTCCGAGCTGGAACACCGGGGAGCTGTTTTTT. This translates into CASPSWNTGELFF. This chain joins TRBV19 and TRBJ2-2; no clear D. Between the trimmed V and J ends, which lost 8 bases and 1 base, there was a span of 8 bases. This CDR3 has 13 residues. The germline V gene has CDR1 LNHDA and CDR2 SQIVND (reference sequence).

The J gene is TRBJ1-1, the V gene TRBV20-1; D gene unclear. V lost 6 bases and J 4 bases, leaving 12 bases between the germline ends. CDR1 and CDR2 (germline): DFQATT, SNEGSKA (reference sequence). This CDR3 has 12 amino acids. CDR3 sequence (DNA): TGCAGTGCCCATCCAGGCACCACTGAAGCTTTCTTT. Translating it yields CSAHPGTTEAFF.

V is TRBV4-2 and J is TRBJ2-3, with D possibly matching TRBD2 (5 bases). The V end lost 6 bases, the J end lost 6 bases, and 16 bases lay between the germline ends. The CDR3 spans 14 residues. Germline V gene sequence: CDR1 LGHNA, CDR2 YNFKEQ. CDR3 protein: CASSPGIYSDTQYF. The CDR3 DNA sequence: TGTGCCAGCAGTCCCGGGATCTATAGCGATACGCAGTATTTT.

Concerning this clonotype: At one of its ends the junction is not consistent with the germline gene, which may arise from a read error. The chain joins TRBV9 to TRBJ2-1; TRBD2 agrees at 9 bases. The germline CDR1 and CDR2 sequences are SGDLS and YYNGEE. This CDR3 region has 18 residues. As DNA, the CDR3 is TGTGCCAGCAGCGTAGTAGGCAGCGGGAGGAGCTCCTACAATGAGCAATTCTTC. Protein sequence: CASSVVGSGRSSYNEQFF. Looking up the rest from reference TRBV9 and TRBJ2-1 gives the full variable domain: DSGVTQTPKHLITATGQRVTLRCSPRSGDLSVYWYQQSLDQGLQFLIQYYNGEERAKGNILERFSAQQFPDLHSELNLSSLELGDSALYFCASSVVGSGRSSYNEQFFGPGTRLTVL.

V gene TRBV9 combines with J gene TRBJ2-1; the match to TRBD1 covers 7 bases. Looked up from germline, CDR1 is SGDLS and CDR2 is YYNGEE. The CDR3 has 15 amino acids. V was clipped by 3 bases and J by 6 bases; unmatched bases: 9. The CDR3 nucleotides read TGTGCCAGCAGCGCCTCAGGGGGAGTAGGCAATGAGCAGTTCTTC. Protein: CASSASGGVGNEQFF.

This sequence joins TRBV3-1 and TRBJ1-1; TRBD1 matches at 7 bases. This CDR3 has 16 residues. V lost 1 base to trimming and J lost 1 base; unmatched junction nucleotides: 6. From germline, CDR1 is LGHDT and CDR2 YNNKEL (reference sequence). The CDR3 sequence is CASSQVDRVGNTEAFF. CDR3 DNA: TGTGCCAGCAGCCAAGTCGACAGGGTGGGGAACACTGAAGCTTTCTTT. Full variable domain (rest looked up from reference TRBV3-1 and TRBJ1-1): DTAVSQTPKYLVTQMGNDKSIKCEQNLGHDTMYWYKQDSKKFLKIMFSYNNKELIINETVPNRFSPKSPDKAHLNLHINSLELGDSAVYFCASSQVDRVGNTEAFFGQGTRLTVV.

This chain connects TRBV6-6 to TRBJ2-7, with D maybe TRBD2 (5 bases). The CDR3 extends over 14 amino acids. The germline CDR1 and CDR2 sequences are MNHNY and SVGAGI (reference sequence). V was trimmed by 2 bases and J by 6 bases, leaving 14 bases between them. The CDR3 loop is CASSYGEGRTEQYF. Written as DNA, the CDR3 is TGTGCCAGCAGTTACGGTGAGGGCAGGACCGAGCAGTACTTC.

V usage is TRBV27 and J usage is TRBJ2-1; D perhaps matches TRBD2 (5 bases). Germline V gene sequence: CDR1 MNHEY, CDR2 SMNVEV (reference sequence). The CDR3 covers 14 residues. Trimming shortened V by 2 bases and J by 1 base, and 6 bases separated the two germline ends. CDR3 region: CASSLRGSYNEQFF. The CDR3 nucleotides are TGTGCCAGCAGTTTACGGGGTTCCTACAATGAGCAGTTCTTC.